Following are 30 T cell receptor beta chains from one sample sequenced in a study of Graves' ophthalmopathy and Graves' hyperthyroidism. The TCR beta CDR3 regions underwent amplification from RNA transcripts. The authors performed first-round RT-PCR with HTBI primers and then a second-round multiplex PCR. TCRdb re-called the multiplex PCR reads with MiXCR, one entry per CDR3 protein. Of over 450,000 distinct CDR3 sequences in the sample, 13% to 15% were seen once. Input material: blood. The receptor source for this set is a young woman with Graves' ophthalmopathy.

The rearrangement joins TRBV30 to TRBJ1-2; D might be TRBD1 (6 bases). Germline V gives CDR1 GTSNPN, CDR2 SVGIG (reference sequence). V shed 2 bases and J shed 5 bases, with 12 bases lying between them. CDR3 length equals 13 residues. This CDR3 reads CAWSPGTPYGYTF. In DNA form, the CDR3 reads TGTGCCTGGAGTCCCGGGACACCTTATGGCTACACCTTC.

This clonotype showed up many times. The chain combines TRBV28 with TRBJ2-7; 8 bases match TRBD2. The CDR3 spans 14 residues. The trim removed 3 bases at V and 5 bases at J, leaving 6 bases unmatched. CDR1 is MDHEN, CDR2 SYDVKM, per germline. The CDR3 DNA reads TGTGCCAGCAGTTTTCCGGGAGGGTACAACGAGCAGTACTTC. Translating gives CASSFPGGYNEQYF.

The chain recombines TRBV30 with TRBJ1-3; D may be TRBD1 (6 bases). In germline, CDR1 is GTSNPN, CDR2 SVGIG (reference sequence). CDR3 length: 14 residues. The V end lost 4 bases, the J end lost 2 bases, and 12 bases lay between the germline ends. The CDR3 loop is CAWNTGSPGNTIYF. In nucleotides, the CDR3 is TGTGCCTGGAATACAGGGTCCCCTGGAAACACCATATATTTT.

There are many counts of this clonotype. This chain uses TRBV7-2 with TRBJ2-5; D remains ambiguous. The germline V gene has CDR1 SGHTA and CDR2 FQGNSA. CDR3 length: 13 residues. Deletions cut 2 bases from V and 2 bases from J, with 6 bases between. CDR3 residues: CASSLPEQETQYF. The CDR3 DNA reads as TGTGCCAGCAGCTTACCAGAACAAGAGACCCAGTACTTC.

The sample holds many counts of this clonotype. This chain uses TRBV25-1 with TRBJ2-5, with D maybe TRBD2 (5 bases). The CDR3 length is 13 residues. Trimming took 5 bases from V and 4 from J, leaving 11 bases between them. Germline values: CDR1 MGHDK, CDR2 SYGVNS. CDR3: CASSWGDRETQYF. The CDR3 DNA follows: TGTGCCAGCAGTTGGGGAGATAGAGAGACCCAGTACTTC.

In this sample, this clonotype turned up many times. V and J are TRBV7-9 and TRBJ1-2; TRBD1 matches at 7 bases. V trimming: 2 bases; J trimming: 5 bases; junction bases outside the gene matches: 5. The CDR3 length is 14 residues. Germline values: CDR1 SEHNR, CDR2 FQNEAQ (reference sequence). The CDR3 spells CASSLSGQEYGYTF. In nucleotides, the CDR3 is TGTGCCAGCAGCTTAAGCGGACAGGAGTATGGCTACACCTTC.

This clonotype has at least ten counts. CDR3: CASSIGQGEGYTF. CDR3 sequence (DNA): TGTGCCAGTAGTATAGGACAGGGTGAAGGCTACACCTTC. The chain recombines TRBV19 with TRBJ1-2; 7 bases fit TRBD1. In germline, CDR1 is LNHDA, CDR2 SQIVND (reference sequence). This CDR3 comprises 13 residues. V dropped 1 base and J dropped 8; count of bases not matched to a gene: 4. Combining the CDR3 with reference TRBV19 and TRBJ1-2 gives the whole variable domain DGGITQSPKYLFRKEGQNVTLSCEQNLNHDAMYWYRQDPGQGLRLIYYSQIVNDFQKGDIAEGYSVSREKKESFPLTVTSAQKNPTAFYLCASSIGQGEGYTFGSGTRLTVV.

This clonotype has a count of ten or more. The chain employs TRBV28 and TRBJ1-6; D unclear. With 8 bases removed from V and 0 bases from J, the gap between germline ends came to 11 bases. CDR3 length equals 15 residues. The germline gives CDR1 MDHEN, CDR2 SYDVKM. CDR3 bases: TGTGCCAGCTCCGCAGTTAGCTCCTATAATTCACCCCTCCACTTT. Protein: CASSAVSSYNSPLHF.

This clonotype was counted many times. The V call is TRBV12-3 or TRBV12-4, the J call TRBJ1-1; 7 bases match TRBD1. The CDR3 has 16 amino acids. With V trimmed by 5 bases and J by 0 bases, 9 bases remained unmatched. CDR3 protein: CASSRDSTRLNTEAFF. DNA for the CDR3: TGTGCCAGCAGTCGGGACAGCACAAGACTGAACACTGAAGCTTTCTTT.

This clonotype was counted ten times or more. The J gene is TRBJ2-7, the V gene TRBV19; the match to TRBD2 covers 7 bases. Germline lookup yields CDR1 LNHDA and CDR2 SQIVND (reference sequence). This CDR3 spans 15 amino acids. V gave up 1 base and J gave up 3 bases; unmatched junction bases: 6. The CDR3 spells CASSIGLAAGYEQYF. The CDR3 DNA reads TGTGCCAGTAGTATAGGGCTAGCGGCGGGCTACGAGCAGTACTTC.

The V call is TRBV7-9, the J call TRBJ2-5; tentative D call: TRBD2 (7 bases). V lost 0 bases and J 5 bases, leaving 13 bases between the germline ends. In germline, CDR1 is SEHNR, CDR2 FQNEAQ (reference sequence). The CDR3 loop spans 15 amino acids. CDR3 in DNA: TGTGCCAGCAGCTTAGCGGGGGGGCCGACGGAGACCCAGTACTTC. Translating it yields CASSLAGGPTETQYF.

At least ten counts were recorded for this clonotype. The chain links TRBV20-1 to TRBJ2-7; the match to TRBD2 covers 12 bases. Germline CDR1 DFQATT, CDR2 SNEGSKA (reference sequence). The CDR3 is made up of 15 amino acids. Trimming took 3 bases from V and 2 from J; bases not matched to a gene: 5. CDR3 nucleotide sequence: TGCAGTGCTAGCACTAGCGGGGGGCCTACCTACGAGCAGTACTTC. Its translation is CSASTSGGPTYEQYF.

Notes on this clonotype: A much larger clone differs from this one at a single base, so this may be a read error. The J gene is TRBJ2-2, the V gene TRBV2; 7 bases line up with TRBD2. Germline lookup yields CDR1 SNHLY and CDR2 FYNNEI. This CDR3 contains 15 residues. The DNA of the CDR3 is TGTGCCAGCAAGGTGCTAGCGGAGCTCACCGGGGAGCTGTGTTTT. As protein: CASKVLAELTGELCF.

This clonotype came up many times. The chain employs TRBV20-1 and TRBJ2-7; the D is unclear. The CDR3 totals 12 residues. The germline V and J ends were trimmed by 3 bases and 5 bases, with 11 bases remaining between them. The germline CDR1 and CDR2 sequences are DFQATT and SNEGSKA (reference sequence). The CDR3 sequence is CSASPVRHEQYF. Here the CDR3 DNA reads TGCAGTGCTAGTCCGGTACGGCACGAGCAGTACTTC.

This clonotype was counted many times. This rearrangement joins TRBV5-6 to TRBJ2-2; perhaps TRBD1 as D (5 bases). Germline CDR1 and CDR2: SGHDT and YYEEEE. The CDR3 is made up of 16 amino acids. Trimming left V 1 base short and J 3 bases short, with 13 bases between. The CDR3 coding sequence is TGTGCCAGCAGCTTGTTCAGGGTAGAGGACACCGGGGAGCTGTTTTTT. Amino acids: CASSLFRVEDTGELFF.

There are a few counts of this clonotype. The genes are TRBV27 and TRBJ1-4, with no clear D. V lost 8 bases to trimming and J lost 3 bases, with 13 bases between them. The CDR3 consists of 14 residues. Germline V gives CDR1 MNHEY, CDR2 SMNVEV (reference sequence). The CDR3 sequence: CASSSLRANEKLFF. CDR3 in DNA: TGTGCCAGCTCCTCTCTGCGAGCTAATGAAAAACTGTTTTTT. The whole variable domain, filled in from reference TRBV27 and TRBJ1-4, reads EAQVTQNPRYLITVTGKKLTVTCSQNMNHEYMSWYRQDPGLGLRQIYYSMNVEVTDKGDVPEGYKVSRKEKRNFPLILESPSPNQTSLYFCASSSLRANEKLFFGSGTQLSVL.

This chain uses TRBV12-3 or TRBV12-4 with TRBJ1-2; D call uncertain. Trimming shortened V by 5 bases and J by 4 bases, and 11 bases separated the two germline ends. This CDR3 is 13 amino acids long. CDR3 bases: TGTGCCAGCAGTCAATTGCGTCTCTATGGCTACACCTTC. Its translation: CASSQLRLYGYTF.

This clonotype was observed once. A read error may be the cause here, since a much bigger clone is one base away. The chain links TRBV5-1 to TRBJ2-7; possible D gene TRBD1, 7 bases. Germline values: CDR1 SGHRS, CDR2 YFSETQ. The CDR3 is 14 amino acids. The CDR3 sequence is CASSAGQNTYEQCF. The CDR3 DNA sequence: TGCGCCAGCAGCGCGGGACAGAATACCTACGAGCAGTGCTTC.

This clonotype was seen ten or more times. The CDR3 DNA sequence: TGTGCCACCAGCAGAGAGACAGGAACCTACGAGCAGTACTTC. It translates to CATSRETGTYEQYF. The chain couples TRBV15 to TRBJ2-7, with D perhaps matching TRBD1 (6 bases). This CDR3 region has 14 residues. Germline lookup yields CDR1 LNHNV and CDR2 YYDKDF (reference sequence). The germline V and J ends were trimmed by 0 bases and 2 bases, with 8 bases remaining between them.

V is TRBV7-2 and J is TRBJ2-7; perhaps D is TRBD1 or TRBD2 (5 bases each). The CDR3 runs to 14 residues. Germline V gene sequence: CDR1 SGHTA, CDR2 FQGNSA. The ends were cut back, 2 bases at V and 3 bases at J, with 11 bases in the middle. CDR3: CASSLRDGVYEQYF. CDR3 DNA: TGTGCCAGCAGCTTACGGGACGGCGTCTACGAGCAGTACTTC.

This clonotype occurred many times. The chain is built from TRBV20-1 and TRBJ1-5; 7 bases align to TRBD1. J was trimmed by 6 bases and V by 6 bases; bases with no gene match: 8. Germline CDR1 reads DFQATT; CDR2 reads SNEGSKA (reference sequence). The CDR3 contains 13 residues. The CDR3 sequence is CSAYPGQIQPQHF. CDR3 coding DNA: TGCAGTGCGTATCCGGGACAGATTCAGCCCCAGCATTTT.

V usage is TRBV11-2 and J usage is TRBJ1-2; D may be TRBD1 (5 bases). V lost 0 bases and J 4 bases, leaving 15 bases between the germline ends. Germline V gives CDR1 SGHAT, CDR2 FQNNGV. This CDR3 has 16 residues. Here the CDR3 DNA reads TGTGCCAGCAGCTTAGAAGGCCGGGGGATGACCTATGGCTACACCTTC. Protein product: CASSLEGRGMTYGYTF.

Here the CDR3 DNA reads TGCAGTGCTAGAGCAGGGGCGCCTGAGCAGTACTTC. Its protein is CSARAGAPEQYF. The chain recombines TRBV20-1 with TRBJ2-7, with a tentative D call TRBD1 (6 bases). CDR1 and CDR2 from the germline V gene are DFQATT and SNEGSKA (reference sequence). This CDR3 has 12 amino acids. Trimming removed 1 base from V and 7 bases from J, with 11 bases in between.

This clonotype has ten or more counts. The chain carries TRBV28 and TRBJ1-5; TRBD1 is a possible D gene (5 bases). The CDR3 covers 11 residues. The V end was cut by 7 bases, the J end by 6 bases, with 7 bases between. CDR1 is MDHEN, CDR2 SYDVKM, per germline. CDR3 nucleotides: TGTGCCAGCAAGGGGACTCAGCCCCAGCATTTT. Translating gives CASKGTQPQHF.

There are many counts of this clonotype. The CDR3 DNA reads TGTGCCAGCAGCTTAGGTCCCATCGGGTACGAGCAGTACTTC. It translates to CASSLGPIGYEQYF. The chain combines TRBV11-2 with TRBJ2-7, with D unresolved. The ends were cut back, 1 base at V and 4 bases at J, with 11 bases in the middle. The CDR3 is 14 amino acids. Germline V gene sequence: CDR1 SGHAT, CDR2 FQNNGV. Complete variable domain (other parts from reference TRBV11-2 and TRBJ2-7): EAGVAQSPRYKIIEKRQSVAFWCNPISGHATLYWYQQILGQGPKLLIQFQNNGVVDDSQLPKDRFSAERLKGVDSTLKIQPAKLEDSAVYLCASSLGPIGYEQYFGPGTRLTVT.

In this sample, this clonotype turned up a few times. The chain is built from TRBV5-1 and TRBJ1-1, with 8 positions matching TRBD1. V gave up 4 bases and J gave up 6 bases; unmatched junction bases: 11. Germline-derived CDR1 and CDR2 are SGHRS and YFSETQ. The CDR3 extends over 15 amino acids. The CDR3 reads CASSQKQGVRAEAFF. The DNA of the CDR3 is TGCGCCAGCAGCCAGAAACAGGGGGTAAGGGCTGAAGCTTTCTTT. Full variable domain (remainder filled in from reference TRBV5-1 and TRBJ1-1): KAGVTQTPRYLIKTRGQQVTLSCSPISGHRSVSWYQQTPGQGLQFLFEYFSETQRNKGNFPGRFSGRQFSNSRSEMNVSTLELGDSALYLCASSQKQGVRAEAFFGQGTRLTVV.

This clonotype was seen many times. V gene TRBV27 combines with J gene TRBJ1-1; 7 bases align to TRBD1. Looked up from germline, CDR1 is MNHEY and CDR2 is SMNVEV (reference sequence). V dropped 0 bases and J dropped 7; count of bases not matched to a gene: 14. CDR3 length: 17 residues. The CDR3 region has the DNA TGTGCCAGCAGTTTATCCTCCGGGACAGCCGGGCTTAATGAAGCTTTCTTT. Amino acids: CASSLSSGTAGLNEAFF.

This clonotype was seen ten or more times. The rearrangement uses TRBV12-3 or TRBV12-4 and TRBJ1-1; D might be TRBD1 (5 bases). Trimming took 7 bases from V and 4 from J, leaving 16 bases between them. CDR3 length equals 14 residues. CDR3 nucleotides: TGTGCCAGCACCACGCCGGGGGAGAGCACTGAAGCTTTCTTT. Protein product: CASTTPGESTEAFF.

This clonotype showed up many times. The junction does not match germline at one end; this may be a read error. The chain couples TRBV10-2 to TRBJ1-2, with a tentative D call TRBD1 (5 bases). The CDR3 extends over 12 amino acids. Germline CDR1 is WSHSY and CDR2 is SAAADI. This CDR3 reads CASRAANYGYTF. The CDR3 region has the DNA TGTGCCAGCAGGGCGGCTAACTATGGCTACACCTTC.

The sample holds many counts of this clonotype. The rearrangement uses TRBV20-1 and TRBJ2-7; tentatively, D is TRBD1 (6 bases). This CDR3 spans 14 amino acids. Germline CDR1 DFQATT, CDR2 SNEGSKA (reference sequence). The germline V and J ends were trimmed by 4 bases and 6 bases, with 19 bases remaining between them. CDR3: CSANGDAGVSEQYF. As DNA, the CDR3 is TGCAGTGCTAACGGGGACGCAGGGGTAAGCGAGCAGTACTTC.